This TCR beta chain is from a study of cytomegalovirus exposure and HLA in healthy donors. Overall study: The early release's HLA-typed donors yielded roughly 85 million unique TCRs. Most donors, roughly 82% of 350 to 450 genotyped, fell in the Caucasian-associated ancestry cluster.

Whole-study results and caveats: Common viral pathogens (according to a later analysis) appeared linked to several of the most significant clusters.

The germline V gene encodes CDR1 SGHKS and CDR2 YYEKEE (reference sequence). Trimming shortened V by 0 bases and J by 8 bases, and 12 bases separated the two germline ends. This CDR3 is 14 amino acids long. Only a few counts were recorded for this clone. Its antigen is unidentified. PCR involved 60 Vbeta and 13 Jbeta primers. Per the study methods: Later analysis identified roughly 84 million unique TCR beta chains, 10 million to 12 million shared. The data were produced by immunoSEQ multiplex PCR, yet TCRdb's version contains in-frame clones alone and is incomplete. The DNA gave D and trimming, while V, J and clone size come from that table. The top ten hold 3% to 3.5% of the sample, which has approximately 69,000 clones, about 75% seen once.

The TCR was taken from a man aged 18 to 29 in good health and CMV-seronegative. Sequencing was done on a sample of PBMCs. The chain has TRBV5-5 and TRBJ1-5; perhaps TRBD1 as D (5 bases). CDR3 sequence (DNA): TGTGCCAGCAGCTTGGAGGCAGGGAGGGAGCCCCAGCATTTT. Protein product: CASSLEAGREPQHF.